A selection of T cell receptor beta chains follows, all from one sample in a study of T cell changes during pregnancy in multiple sclerosis. Produced via immunoSEQ multiplex PCR; TCRdb's table is partial and in-frame only. This table has some 95,000 clones, 85% to 95% appearing once. Sequences were derived from peripheral blood, sampled in the first trimester of pregnancy. Receptors originate from a female donor with multiple sclerosis, enrolled in a pregnancy study. Each CDR3 is given with its conserved first and last residue. The D gene is left open where the match is weak. For some rows the clone size is stated as once, few or many, or as a class when expanded; others skip it.

V gene: TRBV28; D gene: NA; CDR3 length: 16; J gene: TRBJ1-5; clone size: NA; CDR3 DNA: TGTGCCAGCATCACCCACCGGCAGGGCGTCAATCAGCCCCAGCATTTT; CDR3 protein: CASITHRQGVNQPQHF
V gene: TRBV18; D gene: TRBD1; CDR3 length: 15; J gene: TRBJ1-1; clone size: NA; CDR3 DNA: TGTGCCAGCTCACCATTAGACAGGGGAAGCACTGAAGCTTTCTTT; CDR3 protein: CASSPLDRGSTEAFF
V gene: TRBV2; D gene: NA; CDR3 length: 18; J gene: TRBJ1-3; clone size: NA; CDR3 DNA: TGTGCCAGCAGTGAACTCGTTGGGGCCGGGTACTCTGGAAACACCATATATTTT; CDR3 protein: CASSELVGAGYSGNTIYF
V gene: TRBV13; D gene: TRBD2; CDR3 length: 14; J gene: TRBJ2-6; clone size: once; CDR3 DNA: TGTGCCAGCGGGGGGAGGGCTGGGGCCAACGTCCTGACTTTC; CDR3 protein: CASGGRAGANVLTF
V gene: TRBV15; D gene: TRBD2; CDR3 length: 17; J gene: TRBJ2-2; clone size: NA; CDR3 DNA: TGTGCCACCAGCAGAGAGGCCGGGAGGGCCAATGGCGGGGAGCTGTTTTTT; CDR3 protein: CATSREAGRANGGELFF
V gene: TRBV5-1; D gene: TRBD1; CDR3 length: 15; J gene: TRBJ2-3; clone size: NA; CDR3 DNA: TGCGCCAGCAGCGTGGACAGGGGAAAGGCAGATACGCAGTATTTT; CDR3 protein: CASSVDRGKADTQYF
V gene: TRBV28; D gene: NA; CDR3 length: 13; J gene: TRBJ1-5; clone size: NA; CDR3 DNA: TGTGCCAGCAGTTCAGGGGCACGGCAGCCCCAGCATTTT; CDR3 protein: CASSSGARQPQHF
V gene: TRBV30; D gene: TRBD1; CDR3 length: 15; J gene: TRBJ1-5; clone size: NA; CDR3 DNA: TGTGCCTGGAGTATGAGACAGGGGGCGAATCAGCCCCAGCATTTT; CDR3 protein: CAWSMRQGANQPQHF
V gene: TRBV7-6; D gene: NA; CDR3 length: 13; J gene: TRBJ2-7; clone size: NA; CDR3 DNA: TGTGCCAGCAGCTTAGATAGCGTTGGCGAGCAGTACTTC; CDR3 protein: CASSLDSVGEQYF
V gene: TRBV7-2; D gene: TRBD2; CDR3 length: 15; J gene: TRBJ2-7; clone size: NA; CDR3 DNA: TGTGCCAGCAGCTATATTGGGACTAGCCTCTACGAGCAGTACTTC; CDR3 protein: CASSYIGTSLYEQYF
V gene: TRBV27; D gene: TRBD1; CDR3 length: 18; J gene: TRBJ1-1; clone size: NA; CDR3 DNA: TGTGCCAGCAGTAGCCCTGGTCAGGGGGCTCTCTTGAACACTGAAGCTTTCTTT; CDR3 protein: CASSSPGQGALLNTEAFF
V gene: TRBV4-2; D gene: TRBD2; CDR3 length: 16; J gene: TRBJ2-6; clone size: NA; CDR3 DNA: TGTGCCAGCAGCCAAGACGTCGGGGGGGGCGGCAACGTCCTGACTTTC; CDR3 protein: CASSQDVGGGGNVLTF
V gene: TRBV9; D gene: NA; CDR3 length: 16; J gene: TRBJ2-2; clone size: NA; CDR3 DNA: TGTGCCAGCAGCGTATCTAGCGTCTCGAACACCGGGGAGCTGTTTTTT; CDR3 protein: CASSVSSVSNTGELFF
V gene: TRBV5-4; D gene: NA; CDR3 length: 13; J gene: TRBJ2-1; clone size: NA; CDR3 DNA: TGTGCCAGCAGCCTGGCTTCCTACAATGAGCAGTTCTTC; CDR3 protein: CASSLASYNEQFF
V gene: TRBV5-4; D gene: NA; CDR3 length: 13; J gene: TRBJ2-4; clone size: NA; CDR3 DNA: TGTGCCAGCAGCTTGTCGGGGGAAAACATTCAGTACTTC; CDR3 protein: CASSLSGENIQYF
V gene: TRBV10-3; D gene: NA; CDR3 length: 14; J gene: TRBJ1-4; clone size: NA; CDR3 DNA: TGTGCCATCGGCCCAGGTGCAACTAATGAAAAACTGTTTTTT; CDR3 protein: CAIGPGATNEKLFF
V gene: TRBV7-8; D gene: TRBD1; CDR3 length: 14; J gene: TRBJ2-1; clone size: NA; CDR3 DNA: TGTGCCAGCAGCAAGGACAGGGTGCTCGGGGAGCAGTTCTTC; CDR3 protein: CASSKDRVLGEQFF
V gene: TRBV6-4; D gene: TRBD2; CDR3 length: 14; J gene: TRBJ2-3; clone size: NA; CDR3 DNA: TGTGCCAGCAGTGCTAGCGGGAGTACAGATACGCAGTATTTT; CDR3 protein: CASSASGSTDTQYF
V gene: TRBV7-6; D gene: NA; CDR3 length: 17; J gene: TRBJ2-5; clone size: NA; CDR3 DNA: TGTGCCAGCAGCTTAGGCCTTGGGGCCAGGTACCAAGAGACCCAGTACTTC; CDR3 protein: CASSLGLGARYQETQYF
V gene: TRBV5-1; D gene: TRBD2; CDR3 length: 19; J gene: TRBJ2-1; clone size: NA; CDR3 DNA: TGCGCCAGCAGCTTGGCAACGACTAGCGGGAGGGCCTCTTACAATGAGCAGTTCTTC; CDR3 protein: CASSLATTSGRASYNEQFF
V gene: TRBV28; D gene: TRBD2; CDR3 length: 19; J gene: TRBJ2-2; clone size: NA; CDR3 DNA: TGTGCCAGCAGTCCCCTTGGGGCTAGCGGGACTCCGAACACCGGGGAGCTGTTTTTT; CDR3 protein: CASSPLGASGTPNTGELFF
V gene: TRBV18; D gene: NA; CDR3 length: 14; J gene: TRBJ2-7; clone size: few; CDR3 DNA: TGTGCCAGCTCACCTTCTCCAATTCTACACGAGCAGTACTTC; CDR3 protein: CASSPSPILHEQYF
V gene: TRBV6-1; D gene: TRBD2; CDR3 length: 14; J gene: TRBJ2-7; clone size: NA; CDR3 DNA: TGTGCCAGCAGCCGACTAGCGGGAGTCCACGAGCAGTACTTC; CDR3 protein: CASSRLAGVHEQYF
V gene: TRBV5-4; D gene: NA; CDR3 length: 15; J gene: TRBJ2-7; clone size: NA; CDR3 DNA: TGTGCCAGCAGCTTGATCGGGACTGGCTCCTACGAGCAGTACTTC; CDR3 protein: CASSLIGTGSYEQYF
V gene: TRBV9; D gene: NA; CDR3 length: 15; J gene: TRBJ2-3; clone size: NA; CDR3 DNA: TGTGCCAGCAGCGTAGACCCTACAGGTACAGATACGCAGTATTTT; CDR3 protein: CASSVDPTGTDTQYF
V gene: TRBV5-1; D gene: TRBD2; CDR3 length: 18; J gene: TRBJ2-2; clone size: NA; CDR3 DNA: TGCGCCAGCAGCTTGCTTTCTAGCGGGAGTGCGAACACCGGGGAGCTGTTTTTT; CDR3 protein: CASSLLSSGSANTGELFF
V gene: TRBV19; D gene: NA; CDR3 length: 11; J gene: TRBJ1-1; clone size: NA; CDR3 DNA: TGTGCCAGTAGTATCGGGTCTGAAGCTTTCTTT; CDR3 protein: CASSIGSEAFF
V gene: TRBV7-3; D gene: NA; CDR3 length: 13; J gene: TRBJ1-2; clone size: NA; CDR3 DNA: TGTGCCAGCAGCCCAGGACAGTACTATGGCTACACCTTC; CDR3 protein: CASSPGQYYGYTF
V gene: TRBV7-9; D gene: TRBD2; CDR3 length: 16; J gene: TRBJ2-7; clone size: NA; CDR3 DNA: TGTGCCAGCAGCTTAGGAGGTACTAGCGGTCGCTACGAGCAGTACTTC; CDR3 protein: CASSLGGTSGRYEQYF
V gene: TRBV7-9; D gene: NA; CDR3 length: 16; J gene: TRBJ2-7; clone size: NA; CDR3 DNA: TGTGCCAGCAGCTTCCGACCCATTACAGGGATCTACGAGCAGTACTTC; CDR3 protein: CASSFRPITGIYEQYF
V gene: TRBV5-1; D gene: TRBD1; CDR3 length: 14; J gene: TRBJ1-5; clone size: NA; CDR3 DNA: TGCGCCAGCAGCGTGACAGGGGGCAGGCAGCCCCAGCATTTT; CDR3 protein: CASSVTGGRQPQHF
V gene: TRBV14; D gene: NA; CDR3 length: 14; J gene: TRBJ2-7; clone size: NA; CDR3 DNA: TGTGCCAGCAGCCAAGGTGCAGGGACCTACGAGCAGTACTTC; CDR3 protein: CASSQGAGTYEQYF
V gene: TRBV27; D gene: TRBD2; CDR3 length: 17; J gene: TRBJ2-5; clone size: NA; CDR3 DNA: TGTGCCAGCAGTCATCGACTAGCGGGCGCCCGAGGGGAGACCCAGTACTTC; CDR3 protein: CASSHRLAGARGETQYF
V gene: TRBV5-1; D gene: NA; CDR3 length: 16; J gene: TRBJ2-3; clone size: once; CDR3 DNA: TGCGCCAGCAGCTTGCGTGGAGCGGTAAACACAGATACGCAGTATTTT; CDR3 protein: CASSLRGAVNTDTQYF
V gene: TRBV27; D gene: NA; CDR3 length: 12; J gene: TRBJ1-2; clone size: once; CDR3 DNA: TGTGCCAGCAGTCCCCAGGTGGGCGGCTACACCTTC; CDR3 protein: CASSPQVGGYTF
V gene: TRBV10-3; D gene: NA; CDR3 length: 15; J gene: TRBJ1-5; clone size: NA; CDR3 DNA: TGTGCCATCAGCGAGATGGGAGGGGCGAATCAGCCCCAGCATTTT; CDR3 protein: CAISEMGGANQPQHF
V gene: TRBV2; D gene: NA; CDR3 length: 16; J gene: TRBJ1-4; clone size: NA; CDR3 DNA: TGTGCCAGCAGGGGGGCCACACAGCCTCCGGGAGAAAAACTGTTTTTT; CDR3 protein: CASRGATQPPGEKLFF